The source of this T cell receptor (beta chain) is a study of blood T cell repertoires in COVID-19. Study-level information: Samples of COVID-19 (acute and convalescent) were obtained from the United States, Italy and Spain. Sources were T cells, B-cell-depleted T cells, or PBMCs; the material itself was cDNA or gDNA.

In the authors' workflow: Using reference gene primer amplification, nucleated cell counts were estimated. The protocol was immunoSEQ multiplex PCR, while the TCRdb copy is restricted to in-frame clones and leaves out a portion. V and J calls plus clone size are reproduced from that table; the DNA served to infer D and trimming. The sample carries 200,000 to 250,000 clones, just under 85% recorded once. This clone was seen a handful of times. V was clipped by 0 bases and J by 4 bases, with 10 bases between them. Germline assignment: CDR1 GTSNPN and CDR2 SVGIG (reference sequence). This CDR3 spans 14 amino acids.

The TCR comes from a man in his fifties or sixties with acute or convalescent COVID-19. The specimen sequenced was peripheral blood. The chain links TRBV30 to TRBJ1-3, with D unresolved. CDR3 in DNA: TGTGCCTGGAGTGTAGGCGGAGAGGGAAACACCATATATTTT. Encoded protein: CAWSVGGEGNTIYF.